Below, 28 T cell receptor beta chains from the same sample are listed, as sequenced in a study of regulatory T cells in long-lasting Graves disease. Time point defined: newly diagnosed GD, antithyroid drugs for less than 3 months. Extracted PBMC RNA gave rise to the TCR library. Assembly of TCR beta libraries relied on iRepertoire HTBI primers together with Arm-PCR of CDR3 regions. Using its own MiXCR run on the multiplex PCR reads, TCRdb lists one record per CDR3 protein. In the table there are fewer than 500,000 distinct CDR3 sequences, around 15% of which are singletons. This sample was also put to use in a study of T cells in Graves' hyperthyroidism and ophthalmopathy.

The input for sequencing was peripheral blood mononuclear cells (PBMCs), taken at new diagnosis, from a patient treated with antithyroid drugs. The receptors here all came from a man aged 40-49 years with Graves disease.

This clonotype was observed at least ten times. The rearrangement uses TRBV27 and TRBJ2-7; D call uncertain. The CDR3 has 13 residues. The V and J ends lost 3 bases and 2 bases respectively, with 8 bases between them. CDR1 MNHEY and CDR2 SMNVEV come from the germline V gene (reference sequence). The CDR3 DNA reads TGTGCCAGCAGTTTGCCGGGTGCCTACGAGCAGTACTTC. This codes for CASSLPGAYEQYF.

The chain recombines TRBV7-9 with TRBJ1-2; D uncertain. Trimming stripped 3 bases from V and 2 bases from J, with 10 bases between. The CDR3 contains 14 residues. Germline lookup yields CDR1 SEHNR and CDR2 FQNEAQ (reference sequence). CDR3 in DNA: TGTGCCAGCAGCTTCTCTGATTTCAACTATGGCTACACCTTC. Residues: CASSFSDFNYGYTF.

In its sample, this clonotype was seen many times. The chain recombines TRBV12-3 or TRBV12-4 with TRBJ2-5; maybe TRBD2 (6 bases). With 4 bases removed from V and 7 bases from J, the gap between germline ends came to 16 bases. This CDR3 comprises 14 residues. In nucleotides, the CDR3 is TGTGCCAGCAGTTCTCTCGGTGGAGGGGTGACCCAGTACTTC. The encoded protein is CASSSLGGGVTQYF.

CDR3 protein: CASSGPGLGADTQYF. The CDR3 DNA follows: TGTGCCAGCAGTGGCCCGGGACTAGGCGCGGATACGCAGTATTTT. The V and J genes are TRBV2 and TRBJ2-3, with 8 bases lining up with TRBD2. Germline V CDR1 and CDR2: SNHLY, FYNNEI. This CDR3 comprises 15 residues. V dropped 4 bases and J dropped 6; count of bases not matched to a gene: 9.

Comments on this clonotype: A read error may be the cause here, since a much bigger clone is one base away. The chain links TRBV6-2 or TRBV6-3 to TRBJ2-7; D gene ambiguous. There are 15 residues in the CDR3. V dropped 6 bases and J dropped 7 bases, with 22 bases sitting between them. Germline values: CDR1 MNHEY, CDR2 SVGEGT. CDR3 sequence: CASSQKWSVGHEQYF. CDR3 nucleotides: TGTGCCAGCAGCCAAAAGTGGTCTGTCGGGCATGAGCAGTACTTC.

This clonotype was seen repeatedly, ten times or more. The rearrangement links TRBV15 to TRBJ1-1; no firm D call. The CDR3 extends over 14 amino acids. Trimming shortened V by 5 bases and J by 3 bases, and 13 bases separated the two germline ends. Germline assignment: CDR1 LNHNV and CDR2 YYDKDF (reference sequence). CDR3 residues: CATSPRYFDTEAFF. The CDR3 DNA reads as TGTGCCACCAGCCCCAGGTATTTCGACACTGAAGCTTTCTTT.

This clonotype was counted only a few times. The rearrangement uses TRBV7-8 and TRBJ2-2; D call uncertain. Germline CDR1 and CDR2: SGHVS and FQNEAQ. This CDR3 contains 13 residues. V lost 5 bases and J 6 bases, leaving 10 bases between the germline ends. The CDR3 region has the DNA TGTGCCAGCAGCCCCCTTCAGTCCGGGGAGCTGTTTTTT. This translates into CASSPLQSGELFF. The variable domain in full, completed from reference TRBV7-8 and TRBJ2-2, reads GAGVSQSPRYKVAKRGQDVALRCDPISGHVSLFWYQQALGQGPEFLTYFQNEAQLDKSGLPSDRFFAERPEGSVSTLKIQRTQQEDSAVYLCASSPLQSGELFFGEGSRLTVL.

This clonotype came up many times. The rearrangement joins TRBV3-1 to TRBJ2-7; 8 bases match TRBD2. The CDR3 length is 14 residues. The V gene end was trimmed by 7 bases and the J gene end by 4 bases; junction bases not matched to a gene: 9. The germline V gene encodes CDR1 LGHDT and CDR2 YNNKEL (reference sequence). CDR3 in DNA: TGTGCCAGCACCCGTTCGGGAGGGATTTACGAGCAGTACTTC. It yields the protein CASTRSGGIYEQYF.

This clonotype was picked up many times. The CDR3 DNA reads TGCAGTGCTAGAGATCTTGAGGACGAAAAACTGTTTTTT. The encoded protein is CSARDLEDEKLFF. J is TRBJ1-4 and V is TRBV20-1; no clear D. The germline V gene has CDR1 DFQATT and CDR2 SNEGSKA (reference sequence). The CDR3 loop spans 13 amino acids. V was cut by 0 bases and J by 8 bases, with 10 bases left in between.

This clonotype has ten or more counts. The chain carries TRBV6-5 and TRBJ2-1; 7 positions agree with TRBD2. This CDR3 contains 17 residues. Trimming cost V 4 bases and J 0 bases; bases outside gene matches: 9. Germline V gene sequence: CDR1 MNHEY, CDR2 SVGAGI. CDR3 nucleotide sequence: TGTGCCAGCAGTTCCCCTAGCGGCCTTAGCTCCTACAATGAGCAGTTCTTC. Translated, it gives CASSSPSGLSSYNEQFF.

The genes are TRBV19 and TRBJ2-2; 9 bases agree with TRBD1. The CDR3 runs to 15 residues. J lost 6 bases, V lost 8 bases, and 10 bases had no gene match. In germline, CDR1 is LNHDA, CDR2 SQIVND (reference sequence). The CDR3 region is CASRYRDRVAGELFF. Written as DNA, the CDR3 is TGTGCCAGTCGTTACCGGGACAGGGTCGCCGGGGAGCTGTTTTTT.

This clonotype was picked up many times. The J gene is TRBJ2-7, the V gene TRBV12-3 or TRBV12-4, with 12 bases lining up with TRBD2. CDR3 length: 16 amino acids. The trim removed 6 bases at V and 1 base at J, leaving 7 bases unmatched. The CDR3 nucleotides read TGTGCCAGCAGCCGAGCGACTAGCGGGGGTTCCTACGAGCAGTACTTC. This sequence encodes CASSRATSGGSYEQYF.

This clonotype was seen more than once but under ten times. The chain recombines TRBV2 with TRBJ2-5; tentative D call: TRBD1 (5 bases). CDR3 length equals 13 residues. Trimming took off 2 bases at V and 5 bases at J, with 9 bases between the two ends. Germline CDR1 reads SNHLY; CDR2 reads FYNNEI. The CDR3 loop reads CASSEQGLETQYF. Here the CDR3 DNA reads TGTGCCAGCAGTGAACAGGGATTGGAGACCCAGTACTTC.

This clonotype has a count of ten or more. This chain connects TRBV5-1 to TRBJ2-7, with 7 bases fitting TRBD2. Germline assignment: CDR1 SGHRS and CDR2 YFSETQ. Germline trimming cut 4 bases from V and 2 bases from J; bases unmatched to any gene: 6. This CDR3 is 14 amino acids long. The chain's CDR3 is CASSHKAGTYEQYF. CDR3 in DNA: TGCGCCAGCAGCCACAAAGCGGGAACCTACGAGCAGTACTTC. Together with reference TRBV5-1 and TRBJ2-7, the CDR3 gives the full variable domain: KAGVTQTPRYLIKTRGQQVTLSCSPISGHRSVSWYQQTPGQGLQFLFEYFSETQRNKGNFPGRFSGRQFSNSRSEMNVSTLELGDSALYLCASSHKAGTYEQYFGPGTRLTVT.

This clonotype was detected many times. The chain employs TRBV6-2 or TRBV6-3 and TRBJ2-3; TRBD2 matches at 9 bases. Per germline, CDR1 MNHEY and CDR2 SVGEGT. This CDR3 comprises 17 residues. The trim removed 4 bases at V and 5 bases at J, leaving 13 bases unmatched. As DNA, the CDR3 is TGTGCCAGCAGTTTGGGTCCCGGCGGGAGGGCCAGAGATACGCAGTATTTT. Encoded protein: CASSLGPGGRARDTQYF.

The V and J genes are TRBV10-3 and TRBJ2-1; 9 bases map to TRBD2. CDR1 is ENHRY and CDR2 is SYGVKD in the germline V gene. J gave up 0 bases and V 3 bases, and 0 bases lay outside the gene matches. The CDR3 loop spans 15 amino acids. The CDR3 loop reads CAISEAGGSYNEQFF. The CDR3 region has the DNA TGTGCCATCAGTGAAGCGGGAGGCTCCTACAATGAGCAGTTCTTC.

Details on this clonotype: A much more abundant neighbour one base away suggests this may be a read error. The V gene is TRBV28, the J gene TRBJ2-7; TRBD1 aligns across 7 bases. The CDR3 has 12 residues. The J segment lost 7 bases and the V segment lost 7 bases, leaving 7 bases of the junction unmatched. CDR1 is MDHEN and CDR2 is SYDVKM in the germline V gene. CDR3: CASNSTGVEQYF. CDR3 DNA: TGTGCCAGCAATTCAACAGGGGTAGAGCAGTACTTC.

This clonotype was seen ten or more times. V usage is TRBV28 and J usage is TRBJ1-5, with unresolved D. The V end was cut by 5 bases, the J end by 0 bases, with 8 bases between. Germline V gives CDR1 MDHEN, CDR2 SYDVKM. The CDR3 is 14 amino acids. This CDR3 reads CASSRDNSNQPQHF. The CDR3 DNA reads as TGTGCCAGCAGTAGGGATAATAGCAATCAGCCCCAGCATTTT.

The chain links TRBV29-1 to TRBJ2-7; D tentatively fits TRBD1 or TRBD2 (5 bases each). The length of the CDR3 is 16 residues. Germline assignment: CDR1 SQVTM and CDR2 ANQGSEA. V shed 1 base and J shed 0 bases, with 16 bases lying between them. The CDR3 nucleotides read TGCAGCGTTGAAGGGGGGACCCCGGACGGCTCCTACGAGCAGTACTTC. Protein: CSVEGGTPDGSYEQYF.

This clonotype was seen many times. This chain links TRBV18 with TRBJ2-3, with D uncertain. The germline gives CDR1 KGHSH, CDR2 LQKENI. This CDR3 contains 13 residues. V gave up 6 bases and J gave up 4 bases, with 11 bases separating them. CDR3 bases: TGTGCCAGCTCTCCCCCGGGCCCAGATACGCAGTATTTT. Translating gives CASSPPGPDTQYF.

J is TRBJ1-1 and V is TRBV20-1; the D gene is possibly TRBD1 (5 bases). Germline CDR1 and CDR2: DFQATT and SNEGSKA (reference sequence). The V and J ends lost 5 bases and 7 bases respectively, with 14 bases between them. The CDR3 covers 12 residues. The CDR3 nucleotides read TGCAGTGCTCGAAACCGGGACCTTGAAGCTTTCTTT. Translating it yields CSARNRDLEAFF.

This clonotype was recorded many times. The chain recombines TRBV28 with TRBJ2-1; TRBD2 is a possible D gene (6 bases). The V gene lost 5 bases and the J gene lost 3 bases, with 17 bases spanning the gap. The germline gives CDR1 MDHEN, CDR2 SYDVKM. This CDR3 has 16 amino acids. CDR3 loop: CASSARGGVGYNEQFF. The CDR3 DNA sequence: TGTGCCAGCAGTGCCCGGGGCGGGGTCGGCTACAATGAGCAGTTCTTC. Variable domain in full (rest from reference TRBV28 and TRBJ2-1): DVKVTQSSRYLVKRTGEKVFLECVQDMDHENMFWYRQDPGLGLRLIYFSYDVKMKEKGDIPEGYSVSREKKERFSLILESASTNQTSMYLCASSARGGVGYNEQFFGPGTRLTVL.

The CDR3 bases are TGTGCCAGCAGTCCACAGGGGGGAATCTATGGCTACACCTTC. The encoded protein is CASSPQGGIYGYTF. This chain uses TRBV28 with TRBJ1-2; TRBD1 agrees at 8 bases. With 5 bases clipped from V and 4 bases from J, the junction kept 6 bases outside the gene matches. Germline CDR1 and CDR2: MDHEN and SYDVKM. The CDR3 loop spans 14 amino acids.

The table lists this clonotype with a few counts. The chain combines TRBV6-6 with TRBJ1-3; no firm D call. The CDR3 runs 15 residues. Germline V gene sequence: CDR1 MNHNY, CDR2 SVGAGI (reference sequence). V lost 0 bases, J lost 1 base, and 7 bases lay in between. CDR3 amino acids: CASSYSRGSGNTIYF. CDR3 nucleotide sequence: TGTGCCAGCAGTTACTCGAGAGGTTCTGGAAACACCATATATTTT.

J is TRBJ2-7 and V is TRBV7-2, with D maybe TRBD2 (5 bases). Looked up from germline, CDR1 is SGHTA and CDR2 is FQGNSA. This CDR3 has 14 residues. V dropped 6 bases and J dropped 0 bases, with 12 bases sitting between them. CDR3 loop: CASSQHGVSYEQYF. CDR3 DNA sequence: TGTGCCAGCAGTCAACACGGGGTCTCCTACGAGCAGTACTTC. The full variable domain, rest sourced from reference TRBV7-2 and TRBJ2-7, is GAGVSQSPSNKVTEKGKDVELRCDPISGHTALYWYRQSLGQGLEFLIYFQGNSAPDKSGLPSDRFSAERTGGSVSTLTIQRTQQEDSAVYLCASSQHGVSYEQYFGPGTRLTVT.

This clonotype has a count of ten or more. The chain carries TRBV2 and TRBJ2-1; 13 bases map to TRBD2. V lost 4 bases, J lost 6 bases, and 6 bases stayed unmatched. Germline lookup yields CDR1 SNHLY and CDR2 FYNNEI. The CDR3 has 16 residues. The CDR3 region is CASSGTSGSVTNEQFF. As DNA, the CDR3 is TGTGCCAGCAGTGGGACTAGCGGGAGTGTCACCAATGAGCAGTTCTTC. Full variable domain (rest looked up from reference TRBV2 and TRBJ2-1): EPEVTQTPSHQVTQMGQEVILRCVPISNHLYFYWYRQILGQKVEFLVSFYNNEISEKSEIFDDQFSVERPDGSNFTLKIRSTKLEDSAMYFCASSGTSGSVTNEQFFGPGTRLTVL.

This sequence joins TRBV19 and TRBJ2-1; 13 bases agree with TRBD2. This CDR3 comprises 22 residues. Trimming at V came to 1 base and at J to 0 bases, leaving 15 bases not matched to a gene. Germline lookup yields CDR1 LNHDA and CDR2 SQIVND (reference sequence). The CDR3 reads CASSIGLSGLAGVPSSYNEQFF. In DNA, the CDR3 is TGTGCCAGTAGTATAGGCCTGTCTGGACTAGCGGGAGTGCCTAGCTCCTACAATGAGCAGTTCTTC.

This clonotype was seen only a few times. The J gene is TRBJ1-3, the V gene TRBV27, with a possible D match to TRBD1 (5 bases). Germline CDR1 reads MNHEY; CDR2 reads SMNVEV (reference sequence). V dropped 2 bases and J dropped 8 bases, with 16 bases sitting between them. This CDR3 contains 15 residues. The CDR3 is CASSLGTGPRDTIYF. In nucleotides, the CDR3 is TGTGCCAGCAGTTTAGGGACGGGGCCTCGGGACACCATATATTTT.